This T cell receptor beta chain was sequenced in a study of blood T cell repertoires in COVID-19. Study overall: Sources were T cells, B-cell-depleted T cells, or PBMCs; the material itself was cDNA or gDNA.

Authors' methods: Amplification of reference gene primers provided the estimated nucleated cell counts. Profiling relied on immunoSEQ multiplex PCR, and the TCRdb table lists in-frame clones only, not all of them. V, J and clone size derive from that table, while D and trimming were established from the DNA sequence. The repertoire holds 120,000 or so clones, with roughly 84% as singletons. V lost 7 bases and J 10 bases, leaving 11 bases between the germline ends. CDR3 length: 12 residues. From germline, CDR1 is MDHEN and CDR2 SYDVKM. This clone showed up just once. Specimen: peripheral blood. The gene calls are TRBV28 and TRBJ1-6; D uncertain. This TCR was recovered from a woman aged 25 to 45 who had recovered from COVID-19. The CDR3: CASNPQRSPLHF. CDR3 in DNA: TGTGCCAGCAACCCCCAGAGGTCACCCCTCCACTTT.